This is a list of T cell receptor beta chains from one sample in a study of blood T cell repertoires in COVID-19. Sequencing was performed with immunoSEQ multiplex PCR; in TCRdb, only in-frame clones are kept and a portion is missing. The sample consists of about 200,000 clones, roughly 82% of them appearing once. The sequenced material came from peripheral blood. The source is a woman aged 60 to 75 with COVID-19, enrolled during active disease. Both conserved end residues are part of each CDR3. The order of the fields is CDR3 protein, V gene, J gene.

CDR3 protein: CASSSRTSGRIYTQYF
V gene: TRBV7-9
J gene: TRBJ2-3

CDR3 protein: CASSLWAGSSYNEQFF
V gene: TRBV28
J gene: TRBJ2-1

CDR3 protein: CASSLAGTSGDTQYF
V gene: TRBV27
J gene: TRBJ2-3

CDR3 protein: CASSVQGVNEKLFF
V gene: TRBV6-5
J gene: TRBJ1-4

CDR3 protein: CASSLGGQGVRETQYF
V gene: TRBV5-4
J gene: TRBJ2-5

CDR3 protein: CATSESRQGTRNEQFF
V gene: TRBV24-1
J gene: TRBJ2-1

CDR3 protein: CASSLVRVDSPLHF
V gene: TRBV7-2
J gene: TRBJ1-6

CDR3 protein: CASSFKQGATEAFF
V gene: TRBV6-5
J gene: TRBJ1-1

CDR3 protein: CASSESYSTDTQYF
V gene: TRBV6-1
J gene: TRBJ2-3

CDR3 protein: CASSFEAGANTGELFF
V gene: TRBV28
J gene: TRBJ2-2

CDR3 protein: CASSFGTGNTEAFF
V gene: TRBV5-8
J gene: TRBJ1-1